These T cell receptor beta chains were read from a single sample in a study of blood T cell repertoires in COVID-19. TCRdb's copy holds only in-frame clones and misses some; the assay was immunoSEQ multiplex PCR. The data show 70,000 to 90,000 clones, 80% to 90% seen once. The material sequenced was peripheral blood. The receptors stem from a woman in her fifties or sixties with acute or convalescent COVID-19. CDR3s include the opening cysteine and the closing phenylalanine or tryptophan. The D gene is left open where the match is weak. The size of a clone is reported for some rows only, either as once, few or many, or as a class for expanded clones.

TRBV6-5	TRBJ2-3	.	.	CASSYSQNTDTQYF	TGTGCCAGCAGTTACTCCCAAAACACAGATACGCAGTATTTT
TRBV6-2/TRBV6-3	TRBJ2-7	TRBD1	few	CASSFPPTVRARRGEQYF	TGTGCCAGCAGTTTCCCTCCGACGGTGAGGGCCCGCAGGGGGGAGCAGTACTTC
TRBV5-1	TRBJ2-1	TRBD2	.	CASIAGGPREQFF	TGCGCCAGCATTGCGGGGGGGCCTAGGGAGCAGTTCTTC
TRBV4-3	TRBJ2-7	.	few	CASSPQTGFEQYF	TGCGCCAGCAGCCCCCAGACAGGTTTCGAGCAGTACTTC
TRBV2	TRBJ2-3	TRBD1	.	CASSPRTGGWSDTQYF	TGTGCCAGCAGCCCTCGGACAGGGGGCTGGTCAGATACGCAGTATTTT
TRBV29-1	TRBJ1-2	TRBD1	.	CSVDSTGDGGYTF	TGCAGCGTTGATTCCACAGGGGACGGCGGCTACACCTTC
TRBV5-1	TRBJ2-3	TRBD1	.	CASSFTGGGTDTQYF	TGCGCCAGCAGCTTTACAGGGGGCGGCACAGATACGCAGTATTTT
TRBV30	TRBJ1-2	TRBD1	.	CAWTAGWGQGSINGYTF	TGTGCCTGGACTGCTGGATGGGGACAGGGGAGTATTAATGGCTACACCTTC
TRBV5-4	TRBJ2-1	.	.	CASSLGGPSSYNEQFF	TGTGCCAGCAGCTTGGGGGGGCCGAGCTCCTACAATGAGCAGTTCTTC
TRBV6-5	TRBJ1-1	.	.	CASNREGTEAFF	TGTGCCAGTAACAGGGAAGGCACTGAAGCTTTCTTT
TRBV7-9	TRBJ1-5	.	.	CASSLYVGEEGQPQHF	TGTGCCAGCAGCTTATACGTTGGCGAAGAGGGTCAGCCCCAGCATTTT
TRBV24-1	TRBJ2-1	TRBD1	.	CATSAGQGYNEQFF	TGTGCCACCAGTGCTGGACAGGGGTACAATGAGCAGTTCTTC
TRBV5-8	TRBJ1-2	TRBD1	.	CASRRTGLDYGYTF	TGTGCCAGCAGGAGGACAGGGTTGGACTATGGCTACACCTTC
TRBV9	TRBJ1-5	.	.	CASSGQAGNQPQHF	TGTGCCAGCAGCGGACAGGCGGGCAATCAGCCCCAGCATTTT
TRBV6-5	TRBJ1-6	.	few	CASSYSGQDNSPLHF	TGTGCCAGCAGTTACTCAGGCCAGGATAATTCACCCCTCCACTTT
TRBV12-3/TRBV12-4	TRBJ1-1	.	.	CASSLARVTEAFF	TGTGCCAGCAGTTTAGCGCGGGTCACTGAAGCTTTCTTT
TRBV6-2/TRBV6-3	TRBJ2-3	.	.	CASSPRLEQYF	TGTGCCAGCAGTCCGAGACTAGAGCAGTATTTT
TRBV19	TRBJ2-1	.	.	CASRTTEGYYNEQFF	TGTGCCAGTAGGACCACGGAGGGCTACTACAATGAGCAGTTCTTC
TRBV11-3	TRBJ2-5	.	.	CASSYRQETQYF	TGTGCCAGCAGCTACAGGCAAGAGACCCAGTACTTC
TRBV27	TRBJ2-1	TRBD1	once	CASSLRTGLYNEQFF	TGTGCCAGCAGTCTCCGGACAGGGCTGTACAATGAGCAGTTCTTC
TRBV7-2	TRBJ2-3	TRBD2	.	CASSALRGGDTQYF	TGTGCCAGCAGCGCTTTGCGGGGGGGAGATACGCAGTATTTT
TRBV10-1	TRBJ2-3	TRBD1	.	CASSENLGQGLTDTQYF	TGCGCCAGCAGTGAAAATTTAGGACAGGGTCTAACAGATACGCAGTATTTT
TRBV9	TRBJ2-1	.	once	CASSPRPYNEQFF	TGTGCCAGCAGCCCCCGTCCCTACAATGAGCAGTTCTTC
TRBV3-1/TRBV3-2	TRBJ2-4	TRBD2	.	CASSPQPISSGGGKNIQYF	TGTGCCAGCAGCCCTCAGCCAATATCTAGCGGGGGAGGCAAAAACATTCAGTACTTC
TRBV24-1	TRBJ2-1	.	many	CATSVGTFLSYNEQFF	TGTGCCACCAGTGTCGGGACATTTCTATCCTACAATGAGCAGTTCTTC
TRBV9	TRBJ2-7	TRBD1	few	CASSVDMVGQGNEQYF	TGTGCCAGCAGCGTAGATATGGTGGGACAGGGGAACGAGCAGTACTTC
TRBV3-1/TRBV3-2	TRBJ1-2	TRBD1	.	CASSLLTGSDYGYTF	TGTGCCAGCAGCCTCCTGACAGGGTCTGACTATGGCTACACCTTC
TRBV6-1	TRBJ2-3	.	.	CASSENSDTQYF	TGTGCCAGCAGTGAAAACTCAGATACGCAGTATTTT
TRBV6-5	TRBJ2-6	.	.	CASSYIGSTGANVLTF	TGTGCCAGCAGTTACATCGGGTCAACTGGGGCCAACGTCCTGACTTTC
TRBV10-2	TRBJ2-3	.	.	CASSEGGGTDTQYF	TGCGCCAGCAGTGAAGGGGGGGGCACAGATACGCAGTATTTT
TRBV6-5	TRBJ1-1	TRBD1	.	CASSYFRTGDKAFF	TGTGCCAGCAGTTACTTTCGGACAGGGGACAAGGCTTTCTTT
TRBV5-8	TRBJ2-1	TRBD1	.	CASRDRGNNEQFF	TGTGCCAGCCGGGACAGGGGAAACAATGAGCAGTTCTTC
TRBV5-4	TRBJ2-5	TRBD2	few	CASSLALAGGAGETQYF	TGTGCCAGCAGCTTGGCACTAGCGGGGGGGGCAGGGGAGACCCAGTACTTC
TRBV19	TRBJ1-2	TRBD1	.	CASTKPGQGFFYGYTF	TGTGCCAGTACCAAGCCGGGACAGGGCTTTTTCTATGGCTACACCTTC
TRBV20-1	TRBJ1-2	.	.	CSASGQPNYGYTF	TGCAGTGCAAGTGGACAGCCAAACTATGGCTACACCTTC
TRBV10-2	TRBJ2-3	.	.	CASSEGREGTDTQYF	TGCGCCAGCAGTGAAGGCAGGGAAGGCACAGATACGCAGTATTTT
TRBV5-4	TRBJ1-1	TRBD1	once	CASATEGGNDWTEAFF	TGTGCCAGCGCTACCGAAGGGGGCAACGATTGGACTGAAGCTTTCTTT
TRBV11-2	TRBJ2-7	TRBD1	medium-sized	CASSLDGDRFYEQYF	TGTGCCAGCAGCTTAGATGGGGACAGGTTCTACGAGCAGTACTTC
TRBV2	TRBJ1-2	.	.	CASRASQGDYGYTF	TGTGCCAGCAGAGCGTCGCAGGGCGACTATGGCTACACCTTC
TRBV7-8	TRBJ1-3	.	.	CASSLAPGPGNTIYF	TGTGCCAGCAGCTTAGCTCCAGGGCCTGGAAACACCATATATTTT
TRBV21-1	TRBJ2-3	.	.	CASSKKGKAYLDTQYF	TGTGCCAGCAGCAAAAAGGGGAAAGCCTACTTAGATACGCAGTATTTT
TRBV12-3/TRBV12-4	TRBJ1-1	.	.	CASMLGENTEAFF	TGTGCCAGCATGCTGGGCGAGAACACTGAAGCTTTCTTT
TRBV29-1	TRBJ1-2	.	.	CSVDNGYTF	TGCAGCGTTGACAATGGCTACACCTTC
TRBV6-4	TRBJ1-5	TRBD1	.	CASSPDRGNQPQHF	TGTGCCAGCAGTCCGGACAGGGGGAATCAGCCCCAGCATTTT
TRBV6-2/TRBV6-3	TRBJ2-3	.	.	CASSPGGTQYF	TGTGCCAGCAGTCCCGGGGGTACGCAGTATTTT
TRBV7-2	TRBJ2-5	TRBD1	.	CASSFDRGKQETQYF	TGTGCCAGCAGCTTTGACAGGGGGAAGCAAGAGACCCAGTACTTC
TRBV19	TRBJ1-3	.	.	CATQTGSGNTIYF	TGTGCCACCCAGACAGGCTCTGGAAACACCATATATTTT
TRBV4-3	TRBJ2-5	TRBD1	.	CASSPRGRGLFQETQYF	TGCGCCAGCAGCCCCAGGGGGCGGGGATTATTCCAAGAGACCCAGTACTTC
TRBV5-1	TRBJ2-3	TRBD1	.	CASRSDRGADTQYF	TGCGCCAGCAGATCGGACAGGGGTGCAGATACGCAGTATTTT
TRBV7-2	TRBJ2-3	.	.	CASSFTRRGRTDTQYF	TGTGCCAGCAGCTTCACCCGACGGGGAAGAACAGATACGCAGTATTTT
TRBV19	TRBJ1-5	TRBD1	few	CASSRDRAGQPQHF	TGTGCCAGTAGTAGGGACAGGGCAGGACAGCCCCAGCATTTT
TRBV2	TRBJ2-1	TRBD2	.	CASSSGGRNEQFF	TGTGCCAGCAGTAGCGGGGGCCGCAATGAGCAGTTCTTC
TRBV5-4	TRBJ1-2	.	.	CASSFRFGQLATYGYTF	TGTGCCAGCAGCTTTAGATTTGGACAGCTCGCTACCTATGGCTACACCTTC
TRBV5-1	TRBJ2-5	TRBD2	.	CASSLALAGFETQYF	TGCGCCAGCAGCTTGGCTCTAGCGGGGTTCGAGACCCAGTACTTC
TRBV14	TRBJ2-3	TRBD2	.	CASSPLAGGRADTQYF	TGTGCCAGCAGCCCACTAGCGGGGGGGCGCGCAGATACGCAGTATTTT
TRBV28	TRBJ1-4	TRBD1	.	CASSVNPGQGGGKLFF	TGTGCCAGCAGTGTGAACCCGGGACAGGGTGGGGGAAAACTGTTTTTT
TRBV19	TRBJ1-2	.	.	CASSIKRREGYTF	TGTGCCAGTAGTATCAAACGGCGGGAAGGCTACACCTTC
TRBV6-6	TRBJ2-1	TRBD1	.	CASTLTDRGHEQFF	TGTGCCAGCACATTAACCGACAGGGGGCATGAGCAGTTCTTC
TRBV18	TRBJ2-2	.	.	CAGRGTGTGELFF	TGTGCCGGACGCGGGACCGGCACCGGGGAGCTGTTTTTT